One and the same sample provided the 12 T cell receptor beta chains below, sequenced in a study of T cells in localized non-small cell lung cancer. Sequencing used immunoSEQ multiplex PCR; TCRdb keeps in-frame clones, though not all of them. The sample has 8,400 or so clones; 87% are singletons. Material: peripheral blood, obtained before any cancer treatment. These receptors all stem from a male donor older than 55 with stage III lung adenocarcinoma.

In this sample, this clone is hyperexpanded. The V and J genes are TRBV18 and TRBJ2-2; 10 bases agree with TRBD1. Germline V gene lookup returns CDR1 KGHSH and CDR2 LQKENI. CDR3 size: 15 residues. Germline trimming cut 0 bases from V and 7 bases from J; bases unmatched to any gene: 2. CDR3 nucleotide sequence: TGTGCCAGCTCACCACCGGGACAGGGGAGCGGGGAGCTGTTTTTT. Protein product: CASSPPGQGSGELFF.

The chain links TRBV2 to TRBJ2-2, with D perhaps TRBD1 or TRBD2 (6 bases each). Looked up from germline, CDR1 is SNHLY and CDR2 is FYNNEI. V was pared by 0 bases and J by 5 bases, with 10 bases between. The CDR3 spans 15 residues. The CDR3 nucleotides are TGTGCCAGCAGTGAAGCGGGGGGCCGGACCGGGGAGCTGTTTTTT. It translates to CASSEAGGRTGELFF.

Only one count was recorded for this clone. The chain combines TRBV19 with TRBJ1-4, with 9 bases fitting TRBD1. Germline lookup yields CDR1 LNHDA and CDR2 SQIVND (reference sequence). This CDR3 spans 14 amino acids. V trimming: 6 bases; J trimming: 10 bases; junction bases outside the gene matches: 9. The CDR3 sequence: CASRPTGGQGKLFF. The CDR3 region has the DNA TGTGCCAGTAGGCCCACAGGGGGCCAGGGAAAACTGTTTTTT.

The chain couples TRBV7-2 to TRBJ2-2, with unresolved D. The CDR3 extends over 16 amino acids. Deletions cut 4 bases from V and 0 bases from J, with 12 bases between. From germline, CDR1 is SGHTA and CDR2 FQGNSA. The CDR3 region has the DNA TGTGCCAGCAGCTCCCACGCCAGCTCGAACACCGGGGAGCTGTTTTTT. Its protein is CASSSHASSNTGELFF.

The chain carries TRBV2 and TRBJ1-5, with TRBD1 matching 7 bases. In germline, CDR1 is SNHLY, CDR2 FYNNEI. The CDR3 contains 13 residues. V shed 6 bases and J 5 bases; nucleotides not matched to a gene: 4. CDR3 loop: CASRQGDHQPQHF. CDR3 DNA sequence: TGTGCCAGCAGGCAGGGGGATCATCAGCCCCAGCATTTT.

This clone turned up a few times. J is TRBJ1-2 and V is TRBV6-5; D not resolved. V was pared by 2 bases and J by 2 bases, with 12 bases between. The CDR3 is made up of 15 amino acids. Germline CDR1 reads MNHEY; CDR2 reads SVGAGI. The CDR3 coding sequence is TGTGCCAGCAGTTACAACTGGAATACCAACTATGGCTACACCTTC. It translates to CASSYNWNTNYGYTF.

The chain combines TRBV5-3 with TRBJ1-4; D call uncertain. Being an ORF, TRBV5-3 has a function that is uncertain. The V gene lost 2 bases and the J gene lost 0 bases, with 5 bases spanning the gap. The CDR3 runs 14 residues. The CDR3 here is CARSFEATNEKLFF. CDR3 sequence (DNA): TGTGCCAGAAGCTTTGAAGCAACTAATGAAAAACTGTTTTTT.

CDR3 loop: CATSRRGRRDEKLFF. The CDR3, as DNA: TGTGCCACCAGCAGAAGAGGGCGCAGGGATGAAAAACTGTTTTTT. This chain links TRBV15 with TRBJ1-4; possibly TRBD1 for D (5 bases). V gave up 2 bases and J gave up 6 bases, with 13 bases separating them. The length of the CDR3 is 15 residues. Germline V CDR1 and CDR2: LNHNV, YYDKDF (reference sequence).

CDR3 amino acids: CAWNRPGEGVTQYF. CDR3 nucleotide sequence: TGTGCCTGGAACAGACCGGGAGAGGGAGTGACCCAGTACTTC. The chain carries TRBV30 and TRBJ2-5; D perhaps matches TRBD2 (6 bases). The CDR3 is made up of 14 amino acids. The V and J ends lost 4 bases and 7 bases respectively, with 19 bases between them. CDR1 and CDR2 from the germline V gene are GTSNPN and SVGIG (reference sequence).

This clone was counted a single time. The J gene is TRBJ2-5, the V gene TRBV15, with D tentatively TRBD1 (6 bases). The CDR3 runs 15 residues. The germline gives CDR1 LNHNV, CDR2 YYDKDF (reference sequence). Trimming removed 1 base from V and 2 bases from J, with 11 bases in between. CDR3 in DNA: TGTGCCACCAGCAGAGGCCGGGACACTCAAGAGACCCAGTACTTC. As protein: CATSRGRDTQETQYF.

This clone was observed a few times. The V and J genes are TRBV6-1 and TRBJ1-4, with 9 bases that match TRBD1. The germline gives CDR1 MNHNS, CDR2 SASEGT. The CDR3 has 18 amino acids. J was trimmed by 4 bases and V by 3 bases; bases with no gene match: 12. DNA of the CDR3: TGTGCCAGCAGTGATCGGACAGGGGCCACCGTGGGTAATGAAAAACTGTTTTTT. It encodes CASSDRTGATVGNEKLFF.

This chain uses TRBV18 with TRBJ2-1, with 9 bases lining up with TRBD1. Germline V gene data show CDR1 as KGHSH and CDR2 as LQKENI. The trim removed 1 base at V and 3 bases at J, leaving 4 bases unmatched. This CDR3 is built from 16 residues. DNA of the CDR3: TGTGCCAGCTCACCACTTACAGGGGGCGGCTACAATGAGCAGTTCTTC. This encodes CASSPLTGGGYNEQFF.